The next 15 T cell receptor beta chains were all read from a single sample in a study of blood T cell repertoires in COVID-19. Data came from immunoSEQ multiplex PCR; TCRdb stores just in-frame clones and leaves some out. There are 250,000 to 350,000 clones in the sample; about 83% occur only once, and about 1.2% lies in the top ten. Source material: peripheral blood. The receptor source for this set is a woman in her 50s with acute or convalescent COVID-19.

The CDR3 bases are TGTGCCAGCAGCTTGGTAGGGACAGTAGGTGAAAAACTGTTTTTT. This codes for CASSLVGTVGEKLFF. This chain joins TRBV5-5 and TRBJ1-4; 7 bases fit TRBD1. This CDR3 contains 15 residues. The germline CDR1 and CDR2 sequences are SGHKS and YYEKEE (reference sequence). The J segment lost 7 bases and the V segment lost 0 bases, leaving 6 bases of the junction unmatched.

In nucleotides, the CDR3 is TGTGCCAGCAGCCAACAAATGAGCTACAATGAGCAGTTCTTC. Encoded protein: CASSQQMSYNEQFF. The V and J genes are TRBV3-1 (or the pseudogene TRBV3-2) and TRBJ2-1; no firm D call. The CDR3 is 14 amino acids. The germline V gene has CDR1 LGHDT and CDR2 YNNKEL (reference sequence). The ends were cut back, 2 bases at V and 3 bases at J, with 8 bases in the middle.

The rearrangement links TRBV6-4 to TRBJ1-1, with a tentative D call TRBD1 (6 bases). Trimming stripped 4 bases from V and 1 base from J, with 7 bases between. Per germline, CDR1 MRHNA and CDR2 SNTAGT. There are 13 residues in the CDR3. In DNA, the CDR3 is TGTGCCAGCAGTGGGACAGCGAACACTGAAGCTTTCTTT. This codes for CASSGTANTEAFF.

The chain employs TRBV14 and TRBJ1-1, with D possibly TRBD1 on 6 matching bases. Germline V lookup: CDR1 SGHDN, CDR2 FVKESK. Deletions cut 4 bases from V and 3 bases from J, with 15 bases between. CDR3 length equals 15 residues. CDR3 sequence: CASSPRQDLYTEAFF. CDR3 sequence (DNA): TGTGCCAGCAGCCCTCGACAGGACCTTTACACTGAAGCTTTCTTT.

This clone was recorded only once. This chain connects TRBV24-1 to TRBJ2-2; D might be TRBD1 (6 bases). Germline-derived CDR1 and CDR2 are KGHDR and SFDVKD. This CDR3 comprises 16 residues. V dropped 4 bases and J dropped 6 bases, with 17 bases sitting between them. The CDR3 loop is CATSDRPDRSAGELFF. The DNA for the CDR3 is TGTGCCACCAGTGACCGACCCGACAGGTCGGCCGGGGAGCTGTTTTTT.

V usage is TRBV19 and J usage is TRBJ2-7; 7 nucleotides match TRBD2. CDR3 length: 14 residues. V dropped 5 bases and J dropped 3; count of bases not matched to a gene: 7. Germline-derived CDR1 and CDR2 are LNHDA and SQIVND (reference sequence). The CDR3 nucleotides read TGTGCCAGTAGTCGTCGGGAGGATCGCTACGAGCAGTACTTC. Its translation is CASSRREDRYEQYF.

V and J are TRBV29-1 and TRBJ1-5, with 8 bases that match TRBD1. This CDR3 is 12 amino acids long. Unmatched junction bases numbered 5, after V lost 7 bases and J lost 6 bases. The germline gives CDR1 SQVTM, CDR2 ANQGSEA. The CDR3 sequence: CSARGQGQPQHF. CDR3 nucleotides: TGCAGCGCCAGGGGGCAAGGTCAGCCCCAGCATTTT.

The chain combines TRBV7-9 with TRBJ1-3; the D gene is possibly TRBD1 (5 bases). The CDR3 totals 14 residues. The V gene lost 8 bases and the J gene lost 0 bases, with 11 bases spanning the gap. In germline, CDR1 is SEHNR, CDR2 FQNEAQ (reference sequence). CDR3 in DNA: TGTGCCAGCTGGGGCGGCTACTCTGGAAACACCATATATTTT. Its translation: CASWGGYSGNTIYF.

The rearrangement links TRBV9 to TRBJ1-2; D is perhaps TRBD1 (6 bases). CDR1 and CDR2 from the germline V gene are SGDLS and YYNGEE. Trimming removed 5 bases from V and 5 bases from J, with 10 bases in between. This CDR3 region has 12 residues. CDR3: CASRDRRYGYTF. The CDR3, as DNA: TGTGCCAGCAGAGACAGGCGGTATGGCTACACCTTC.

This chain joins TRBV6-1 and TRBJ1-5; possible D gene TRBD1, 5 bases. The CDR3 is 15 amino acids. V gave up 1 base and J gave up 3 bases, with 10 bases separating them. In germline, CDR1 is MNHNS, CDR2 SASEGT. The CDR3 DNA reads as TGTGCCAGCAGTGAAGTTCGGGGACTCAATCAGCCCCAGCATTTT. Its translation is CASSEVRGLNQPQHF.

This chain uses TRBV11-1 with TRBJ1-4, with D perhaps matching TRBD1 (5 bases). Trimming took off 6 bases at V and 3 bases at J, with 11 bases between the two ends. Germline lookup yields CDR1 SGHAT and CDR2 FQDESV (reference sequence). CDR3 length equals 14 residues. DNA for the CDR3: TGTGCCAGCAGTTACCAGGGCTCTAATGAAAAACTGTTTTTT. It is translated as CASSYQGSNEKLFF.

The chain is built from TRBV12-5 and TRBJ2-3; unclear D gene. Trimming took off 4 bases at V and 6 bases at J, with 14 bases between the two ends. The CDR3 sequence is 14 residues long. From germline, CDR1 is LGHNT and CDR2 FRNRAP. The CDR3 DNA reads TGTGCTAGTGGTTCCCTCCTACCAGCGGATACGCAGTATTTT. This sequence encodes CASGSLLPADTQYF.

The gene calls are TRBV9 and TRBJ2-2, with 12 nucleotides matching TRBD2. Looked up from germline, CDR1 is SGDLS and CDR2 is YYNGEE. With V trimmed by 3 bases and J by 6 bases, 0 bases remained unmatched. The CDR3 runs 14 residues. DNA for the CDR3: TGTGCCAGCAGCGGACTAGCGGGAGCCGGGGAGCTGTTTTTT. Protein: CASSGLAGAGELFF.

The genes are TRBV2 and TRBJ2-1; 7 nucleotides agree with TRBD1. Trimming removed 6 bases from V and 8 bases from J; junction bases left unmatched: 7. This CDR3 contains 13 residues. CDR1 and CDR2 (germline): SNHLY, FYNNEI. CDR3 region: CASSRQGSDEQFF. The CDR3 region has the DNA TGTGCCAGCAGCCGACAGGGTTCGGATGAGCAGTTCTTC. Based on the CDR3 plus reference TRBV2 and TRBJ2-1, the full variable domain is EPEVTQTPSHQVTQMGQEVILRCVPISNHLYFYWYRQILGQKVEFLVSFYNNEISEKSEIFDDQFSVERPDGSNFTLKIRSTKLEDSAMYFCASSRQGSDEQFFGPGTRLTVL.

As DNA, the CDR3 is TGTGCCACCAGTGATACAGGGGCTGGGGGTCAGCCCCAGCATTTT. Its protein is CATSDTGAGGQPQHF. This chain uses TRBV24-1 with TRBJ1-5, with 7 nucleotides matching TRBD1. Germline CDR1 KGHDR, CDR2 SFDVKD. The CDR3 consists of 15 residues. V gave up 3 bases and J gave up 6 bases; unmatched junction bases: 7.